The clone carrying this TCR beta chain was seen only a few times. Its cognate antigen is unknown. This sample was included in a study of cytomegalovirus exposure and HLA in healthy donors. Germline V gives CDR1 SEHNR, CDR2 FQNEAQ (reference sequence). CDR3 length: 12 amino acids. V trimming: 11 bases; J trimming: 7 bases; junction bases outside the gene matches: 5. PCR primers comprised 60 Vbeta and 13 Jbeta primers. Clones were sequenced by immunoSEQ multiplex PCR, and TCRdb holds only the in-frame ones, with some missing. This sample carries more than 85,000 clones, about 80% of them seen once, and the ten largest clones take approximately 2%. Study outcomes and limitations: It was reported in a later analysis that an Asian-associated ancestry cluster showed fewer N-insertions than the 666-donor mean. Within the data, a cluster of highly shared sequence variants was likely a sequencing artifact. In a later analysis, V- and J-gene trimming of beta chains associated with a DCLRE1C missense variant, replicated independently.

This clonotype was obtained from a man aged 35 to 55 in good health and CMV-seronegative. The specimen sequenced was PBMCs. The chain links TRBV7-9 to TRBJ2-2; 9 bases match TRBD1. CDR3 residues: CAGDRGSGELFF. CDR3 bases: TGTGCCGGCGACAGGGGGAGCGGGGAGCTGTTTTTT.